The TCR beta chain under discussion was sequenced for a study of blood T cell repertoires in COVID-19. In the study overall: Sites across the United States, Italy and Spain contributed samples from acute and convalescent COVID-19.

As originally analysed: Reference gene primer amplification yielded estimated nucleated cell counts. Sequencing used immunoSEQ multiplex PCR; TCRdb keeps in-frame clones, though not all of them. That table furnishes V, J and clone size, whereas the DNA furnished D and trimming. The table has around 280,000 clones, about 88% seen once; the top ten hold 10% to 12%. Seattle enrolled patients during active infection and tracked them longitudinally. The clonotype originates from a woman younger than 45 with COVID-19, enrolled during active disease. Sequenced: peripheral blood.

CDR3 bases: TGCAGCGTCCTTCAGGGACTAGCGGGAGGGCCCGGGGAGCTGTTTTTT. This gives the protein CSVLQGLAGGPGELFF. V usage is TRBV29-1 and J usage is TRBJ2-2; 16 bases map to TRBD2. The CDR3 is 16 amino acids. V shed 6 bases and J 6 bases; nucleotides not matched to a gene: 7. In germline, CDR1 is SQVTM, CDR2 ANQGSEA.